This TCR beta chain was identified during a study of identical twins. Unique molecular identifiers were present on the cDNA, which also gained a universal primer site by template switching. One entry per CDR3 protein, called by TCRdb with MiXCR from the 5' RACE reads. Among approximately 550,000 distinct CDR3 sequences listed, 20% to 25% were seen once. Study-wide points: Invariant cells of the MAIT and iNKT types might have partly distorted the zero-insertion analyses. Out-of-frame alpha sequences shared between twins exhibited an excess of low generation probability. Models came in too low on out-of-frame TCR alpha sharing in monozygotic twins.

Trimming shortened V by 3 bases and J by 4 bases, and 27 bases separated the two germline ends. The germline V gene encodes CDR1 SGHAT and CDR2 FQDESV (reference sequence). The CDR3 length is 20 residues. This clonotype has at least ten counts. As yet, its antigen is unknown. Another study also made use of these data, one on yellow fever vaccine responses in identical twins.

The TCR was taken from a woman aged 18-30 years in good health. The sample comprised CD4+ T cells sorted from blood. The rearrangement uses TRBV11-1 and TRBJ1-4; no definite D call. The CDR3 DNA is TGTGCCAGCAGCTTGGTTCCCAAAGGGTTCGGCGCAGCGAATAATGAAAAACTGTTTTTT. This codes for CASSLVPKGFGAANNEKLFF.